The table lists the clone carrying this T cell receptor (beta chain) with a few counts. Its antigen is undetermined. The entry originates in a study of identical twins' blood T cells. Study-wide points: Top TCRbeta clonotypes were shared more with twin than unrelated donors. Shared CDR3 clonotype counts tracked mainly the product of cloneset sizes.

TCRdb reprocessed the 5' RACE reads with MiXCR, giving one entry per CDR3 protein. Among 300,000 to 450,000 distinct CDR3 sequences listed, 25% to 35% were seen once. The CDR3 extends over 12 amino acids. Germline V lookup: CDR1 ENHRY, CDR2 SYGVKD. V lost 9 bases and J lost 6, with 11 bases in between. The source is a woman aged 18 to 55 in good health. Sequencing was carried out using PBMCs. The chain links TRBV10-3 to TRBJ2-2, with D maybe TRBD2 (5 bases). The CDR3, as DNA: TGTGCCATGGGAGAGGGTCCCGGGGAGCTGTTTTTT. It translates to CAMGEGPGELFF.